This T cell receptor beta chain is drawn from a study of blood T cells in healthy people across ages. V was trimmed by 0 bases and J by 0 bases, leaving 12 bases between them. Germline values: CDR1 DFQATT, CDR2 SNEGSKA (reference sequence). CDR3 size: 15 residues. The use of a sample-barcoded 5' primer and a J-beta primer mix characterized a second PCR of about 6 to 12 cycles. A single record per CDR3 protein comes from TCRdb applying MiXCR to the 5' RACE reads. Here the sample spans approximately 780,000 distinct CDR3 sequences, under 30% being singletons. Isolation per sample recovered at least 6 million PBMCs. The sample also formed part of further work on T cells of mothers and their children.

The receptor's source is a boy between 10 and 17 years old in good health. The chain recombines TRBV20-1 with TRBJ2-7; maybe TRBD1 (6 bases). The material sequenced was blood. The CDR3 protein is CSARDQGYDSYEQYF. As DNA, the CDR3 is TGCAGTGCTAGAGATCAGGGGTACGACTCCTACGAGCAGTACTTC.